The rows below give T cell receptor beta chains drawn from one sample of a study of T cell responses to AZD1222 COVID-19 vaccine. Sequenced by immunoSEQ multiplex PCR; TCRdb stores in-frame clones only, minus some. The sample shows about 74,000 clones, 86% of them seen only once. The sample here was peripheral blood, taken on day 0 of AZD1222 vaccination. These receptors all stem from an adult in good health. The CDR3 runs from the conserved cysteine through the conserved F or W. Fields, in order: CDR3 protein, CDR3 DNA, D gene, clone size, V gene, J gene. D genes are given only for firm matches. Part of the rows lack a size; the others show once, few, many or a class for expanded clones.

CDR3: CAWSVMGHLEGYTF
DNA: TGTGCCTGGAGTGTCATGGGACACCTAGAGGGCTACACCTTC
D: -
size: -
V: TRBV30
J: TRBJ1-2

CDR3: CASSLSIEREMNTEAFF
DNA: TGTGCCAGCAGTTTATCTATTGAGCGAGAAATGAACACTGAAGCTTTCTTT
D: -
size: -
V: TRBV27
J: TRBJ1-1

CDR3: CASSLQPTEHTEAFF
DNA: TGCGCCAGCAGCTTACAACCGACAGAGCACACTGAAGCTTTCTTT
D: -
size: -
V: TRBV5-1
J: TRBJ1-1

CDR3: CASSLLAGGYQETQYF
DNA: TGTGCCAGCAGTTTACTGGCGGGAGGGTACCAAGAGACCCAGTACTTC
D: TRBD2
size: -
V: TRBV27
J: TRBJ2-5

CDR3: CASSYGPSNYGYTF
DNA: TGTGCCAGCAGTTACGGGCCATCAAACTATGGCTACACCTTC
D: -
size: once
V: TRBV6-5
J: TRBJ1-2

CDR3: CASSSNRFGDTEAFF
DNA: TGTGCCAGCAGCTCAAACAGGTTCGGGGACACTGAAGCTTTCTTT
D: -
size: -
V: TRBV7-9
J: TRBJ1-1

CDR3: CASRSQTGDRPGYTF
DNA: TGCGCCAGCAGGTCCCAAACAGGGGACCGGCCTGGCTACACCTTC
D: TRBD1
size: -
V: TRBV5-1
J: TRBJ1-2

CDR3: CASRGQNNEQFF
DNA: TGTGCCAGCAGGGGACAGAACAATGAGCAGTTCTTC
D: TRBD1
size: -
V: TRBV12-3/TRBV12-4
J: TRBJ2-1

CDR3: CASSKGMSGTGELFF
DNA: TGTGCCAGTAGTAAGGGTATGTCAGGCACCGGGGAGCTGTTTTTT
D: -
size: -
V: TRBV19
J: TRBJ2-2

CDR3: CASSLGQDNEQFF
DNA: TGCGCCAGCAGCCTCGGACAGGACAATGAGCAGTTCTTC
D: TRBD1
size: medium-sized
V: TRBV5-1
J: TRBJ2-1

CDR3: CASSFSLGGQGAFGYTF
DNA: TGTGCCAGCAGTTTTTCTCTCGGGGGACAGGGGGCTTTTGGCTACACCTTC
D: TRBD1
size: -
V: TRBV28
J: TRBJ1-2

CDR3: CASSLQVDRELFF
DNA: TGTGCCAGCAGCTTACAGGTAGACCGGGAGCTGTTTTTT
D: -
size: -
V: TRBV7-3
J: TRBJ2-2

CDR3: CATRNFGGQETQYF
DNA: TGTGCCACCCGGAATTTCGGGGGACAAGAGACCCAGTACTTC
D: -
size: -
V: TRBV10-3
J: TRBJ2-5

CDR3: CASSQVGLAGVYEQYF
DNA: TGCGCCAGCAGCCAAGTTGGACTAGCGGGCGTCTACGAGCAGTACTTC
D: TRBD2
size: -
V: TRBV4-1
J: TRBJ2-7

CDR3: CASRGQGALPQHF
DNA: TGTGCCAGTCGAGGGCAGGGGGCTCTGCCCCAGCATTTT
D: TRBD1
size: -
V: TRBV19
J: TRBJ1-5

CDR3: CASSQELGTSGPPDF
DNA: TGTGCCAGCAGCCAAGAGTTGGGGACTAGCGGGCCCCCGGACTTC
D: TRBD2
size: -
V: TRBV14
J: TRBJ2-5

CDR3: CASSLTPRVYGYTF
DNA: TGTGCCAGCAGTTTAACTCCCAGGGTGTATGGCTACACCTTC
D: -
size: -
V: TRBV28
J: TRBJ1-2

CDR3: CSAPANYGYTF
DNA: TGCAGTGCTCCCGCGAACTATGGCTACACCTTC
D: -
size: -
V: TRBV20-1
J: TRBJ1-2

CDR3: CASSVTFGDNSPLHF
DNA: TGTGCCAGCAGTGTAACCTTCGGGGATAATTCACCCCTCCACTTT
D: -
size: once
V: TRBV2
J: TRBJ1-6

CDR3: CASSLVGGIYEQYF
DNA: TGTGCCAGCAGCTTAGTTGGAGGAATCTACGAGCAGTACTTC
D: -
size: few
V: TRBV11-3
J: TRBJ2-7

CDR3: CASSYRDNTEAFF
DNA: TGTGCCAGCAGTTACCGGGACAACACTGAAGCTTTCTTT
D: -
size: -
V: TRBV6-5
J: TRBJ1-1

CDR3: CAWSVQGSGELFF
DNA: TGTGCCTGGAGTGTACAGGGATCGGGGGAGCTGTTTTTT
D: -
size: once
V: TRBV30
J: TRBJ2-2

CDR3: CAWSSGTGGWDEQFF
DNA: TGTGCCTGGAGTTCCGGGACAGGGGGGTGGGATGAGCAGTTCTTC
D: TRBD1
size: -
V: TRBV30
J: TRBJ2-1

CDR3: CASSRISDSGNTIYF
DNA: TGTGCCAGCAGCCGCATCTCCGACTCTGGAAACACCATATATTTT
D: -
size: once
V: TRBV28
J: TRBJ1-3

CDR3: CAVIIDNEQFF
DNA: TGTGCCGTCATCATCGACAATGAGCAGTTCTTC
D: -
size: -
V: TRBV28
J: TRBJ2-1

CDR3: CASRYGANEQFF
DNA: TGTGCCAGCCGCTACGGTGCGAATGAGCAGTTCTTC
D: -
size: -
V: TRBV25-1
J: TRBJ2-1

CDR3: CSVEGTSYEQYF
DNA: TGCAGCGTTGAAGGGACCTCCTACGAGCAGTACTTC
D: -
size: -
V: TRBV29-1
J: TRBJ2-7

CDR3: CASSELGSRSWAFF
DNA: TGTGCCAGCAGTGAACTGGGAAGTAGGAGCTGGGCTTTCTTT
D: -
size: -
V: TRBV6-1
J: TRBJ1-1

CDR3: CASSSRPGTGGGNEQFF
DNA: TGTGCCAGCAGCTCTCGCCCCGGGACAGGGGGCGGTAATGAGCAGTTCTTC
D: TRBD1
size: -
V: TRBV9
J: TRBJ2-1

CDR3: CASSIQGTGVLLAGNTGELFF
DNA: TGTGCCAGTAGTATACAAGGGACAGGGGTGCTACTAGCGGGGAACACCGGGGAGCTGTTTTTT
D: -
size: -
V: TRBV19
J: TRBJ2-2

CDR3: CASKILGTGDEKLFF
DNA: TGTGCCAGCAAGATTCTCGGGACAGGGGACGAAAAACTGTTTTTT
D: TRBD1
size: once
V: TRBV27
J: TRBJ1-4

CDR3: CASSIVVTTYEQYF
DNA: TGTGCCAGTAGTATAGTGGTTACAACCTACGAGCAGTACTTC
D: -
size: few
V: TRBV19
J: TRBJ2-7

CDR3: CAWSVRGRGGFFVNQPQHF
DNA: TGTGCCTGGAGTGTACGTGGGCGTGGGGGATTTTTCGTAAATCAGCCCCAGCATTTT
D: -
size: -
V: TRBV30
J: TRBJ1-5

CDR3: CATSRALDSYEQYF
DNA: TGTGCCACCAGCAGGGCCTTAGACAGCTACGAGCAGTACTTC
D: -
size: -
V: TRBV15
J: TRBJ2-7

CDR3: CASSVYRGDTEAFF
DNA: TGTGCCAGCAGCGTATACAGGGGGGACACTGAAGCTTTCTTT
D: TRBD1
size: -
V: TRBV9
J: TRBJ1-1

CDR3: CASSLYAGGRADTQYF
DNA: TGTGCCAGCAGCTTGTATGCGGGAGGGAGGGCAGATACGCAGTATTTT
D: TRBD2
size: once
V: TRBV5-6
J: TRBJ2-3

CDR3: CASSLQGARQPQHF
DNA: TGTGCCAGCAGTCTACAGGGGGCCCGTCAGCCCCAGCATTTT
D: TRBD1
size: -
V: TRBV27
J: TRBJ1-5

CDR3: CASRNSQGNDGYTF
DNA: TGTGCCAGCAGAAACTCACAGGGGAATGATGGCTACACCTTC
D: TRBD1
size: -
V: TRBV7-3
J: TRBJ1-2

CDR3: CASSQERDRVAYYEQYF
DNA: TGTGCCAGCAGCCAAGAGCGGGACCGGGTAGCTTACTACGAGCAGTACTTC
D: -
size: -
V: TRBV3-1/TRBV3-2
J: TRBJ2-7